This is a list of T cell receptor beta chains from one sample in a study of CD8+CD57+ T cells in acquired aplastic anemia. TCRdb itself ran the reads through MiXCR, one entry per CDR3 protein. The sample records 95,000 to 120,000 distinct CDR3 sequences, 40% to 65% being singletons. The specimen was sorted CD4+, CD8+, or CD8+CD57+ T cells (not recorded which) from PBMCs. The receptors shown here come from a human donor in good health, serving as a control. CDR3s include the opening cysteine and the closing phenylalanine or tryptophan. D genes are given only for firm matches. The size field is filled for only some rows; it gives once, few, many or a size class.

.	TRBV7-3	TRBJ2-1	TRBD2	CASSLRTSGPIQWEQFF	TGTGCCAGCAGCTTAAGGACTAGCGGACCCATACAATGGGAGCAGTTCTTC
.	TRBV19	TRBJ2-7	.	CASSMNSRQEQYF	TGTGCCAGTAGTATGAATTCGCGCCAGGAGCAGTACTTC
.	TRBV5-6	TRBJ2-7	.	CASSFGTYSREQYF	TGTGCCAGCAGTTTCGGGACCTACTCCCGCGAGCAGTACTTC
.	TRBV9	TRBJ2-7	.	CASSPDGGRRGEQYF	TGTGCCAGCAGCCCAGATGGGGGGCGCCGGGGCGAGCAGTACTTC
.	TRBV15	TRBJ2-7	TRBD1	CATSRDVGQGYEQYF	TGTGCCACCAGCAGAGATGTGGGACAGGGTTACGAGCAGTACTTC
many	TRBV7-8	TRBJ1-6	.	CASSPGSNSPLHF	TGTGCCAGCAGCCCCGGGAGTAATTCACCCCTCCACTTT
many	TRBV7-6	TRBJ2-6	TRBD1	CASSSRNDRGKGGANVLTF	TGTGCCAGCAGCTCCCGCAACGACAGGGGGAAAGGTGGGGCCAACGTCCTGACTTTC
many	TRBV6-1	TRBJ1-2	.	CASNPSGYGYTF	TGTGCCAGCAACCCATCGGGCTATGGCTACACCTTC
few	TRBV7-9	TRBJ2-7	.	CASSLASTAGEEQYF	TGTGCCAGCAGCTTAGCCTCGACCGCAGGGGAAGAGCAGTACTTC
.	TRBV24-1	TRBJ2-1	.	CATSDLKEQFF	TGTGCCACCAGTGATTTGAAGGAGCAGTTCTTC
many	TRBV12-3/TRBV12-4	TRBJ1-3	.	CASSLGVSGNTIYF	TGTGCCAGCAGTTTAGGCGTCTCTGGAAACACCATATATTTT
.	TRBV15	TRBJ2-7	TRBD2	CATSNAGGAYEQYF	TGTGCCACCAGCAATGCGGGGGGCGCTTACGAGCAGTACTTC
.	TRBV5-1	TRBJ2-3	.	CAGSLGGGYTDTQYF	TGCGCCGGCAGCTTGGGGGGAGGTTACACAGATACGCAGTATTTT
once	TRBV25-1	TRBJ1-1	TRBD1	CASSLRQGPPPEAFF	TGTGCCAGCAGCCTTCGACAGGGCCCTCCTCCTGAAGCTTTCTTT
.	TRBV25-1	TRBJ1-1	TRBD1	CASSTTGDTEAFF	TGTGCCAGCAGCACGACAGGGGACACTGAAGCTTTCTTT
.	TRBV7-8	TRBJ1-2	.	CASRGDGRGGYTF	TGTGCCAGCAGGGGGGACGGAAGGGGTGGCTACACCTTC
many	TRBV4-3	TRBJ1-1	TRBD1	CASSQEGTGFVTEAFF	TGCGCCAGCAGCCAAGAAGGGACAGGGTTCGTCACTGAAGCTTTCTTT
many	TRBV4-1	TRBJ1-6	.	CASSQMGHPLDSPLHF	TGCGCCAGCAGCCAGATGGGACACCCTTTGGATTCACCCCTCCACTTT
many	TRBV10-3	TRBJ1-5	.	CAIGAPYQPQHF	TGTGCCATCGGGGCTCCCTATCAGCCCCAGCATTTT
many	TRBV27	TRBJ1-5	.	CASSSGSNQPQHF	TGTGCCAGCAGTTCGGGCAGCAATCAGCCCCAGCATTTT
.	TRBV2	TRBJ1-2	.	CASSDGGTDNYGYTF	TGTGCCAGCAGCGACGGCGGGACGGATAACTATGGCTACACCTTC
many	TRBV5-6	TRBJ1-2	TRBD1	CASSLGDRGQGLYGYTF	TGTGCCAGCAGCTTGGGGGACAGGGGGCAGGGGCTCTATGGCTACACCTTC
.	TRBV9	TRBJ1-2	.	CASSPGLGSAYF	TGTGCCAGCAGCCCAGGACTGGGCAGCGCGTACTTC
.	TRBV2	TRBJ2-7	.	CASRALATEQYF	TGTGCCAGCAGGGCGCTAGCGACCGAGCAGTACTTC
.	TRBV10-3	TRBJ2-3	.	CAISESSVPDTQYF	TGTGCCATCAGTGAGTCTAGCGTCCCAGATACGCAGTATTTT
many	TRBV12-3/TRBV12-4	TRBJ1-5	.	CASRSWNQPQHF	TGTGCCAGCAGGTCCTGGAATCAGCCCCAGCATTTT
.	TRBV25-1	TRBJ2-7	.	CASSLEPVYEQYF	TGTGCCAGCAGCTTGGAACCTGTCTACGAGCAGTACTTC
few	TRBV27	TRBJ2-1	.	CASSLSRLHEQFF	TGTGCCAGCAGTTTATCTCGGCTCCATGAGCAGTTCTTC
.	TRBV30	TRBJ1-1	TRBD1	CAADRGSQAFF	TGTGCCGCGGACAGGGGGTCGCAAGCTTTCTTT
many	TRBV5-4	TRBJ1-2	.	CASSLVFYGYTF	TGTGCCAGCAGCTTGGTTTTCTATGGCTACACCTTC
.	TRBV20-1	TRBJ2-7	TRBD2	CSARVHSGGAGEQYF	TGCAGTGCTAGAGTCCACAGCGGGGGGGCTGGAGAGCAGTACTTC
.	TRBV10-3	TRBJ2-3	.	CAIYREVTDMQYF	TGTGCCATCTACCGCGAGGTCACAGATATGCAGTATTTT
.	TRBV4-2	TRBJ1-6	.	CASSQHEGSSPLHF	TGTGCCAGCAGCCAGCATGAAGGAAGTTCACCCCTCCACTTT
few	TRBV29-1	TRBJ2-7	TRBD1	CSVADRAKPNEQYF	TGCAGCGTGGCCGACAGGGCGAAGCCTAACGAGCAGTACTTC
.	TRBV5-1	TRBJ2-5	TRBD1	CASSLLGQNIQETQYF	TGCGCCAGCAGCTTGTTGGGACAGAACATACAAGAGACCCAGTACTTC
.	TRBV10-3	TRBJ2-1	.	CAIRAQRQGLGNEQFF	TGTGCCATCAGAGCACAGAGGCAGGGACTGGGCAATGAGCAGTTCTTC
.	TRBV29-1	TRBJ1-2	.	CSADNSGQTNYGYTF	TGCAGCGCTGACAACTCAGGACAGACAAACTATGGCTACACCTTC
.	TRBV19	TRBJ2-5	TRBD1	CASIPTGAETQYF	TGTGCCAGTATCCCGACAGGGGCAGAGACCCAGTACTTC
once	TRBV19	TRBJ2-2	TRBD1	CASSIRARTGYTGELFF	TGTGCCAGTAGTATAAGGGCAAGGACAGGATACACCGGGGAGCTGTTTTTT
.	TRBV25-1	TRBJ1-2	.	CASSFQGRGYGYTF	TGTGCCAGCAGTTTTCAGGGACGCGGCTATGGCTACACCTTC
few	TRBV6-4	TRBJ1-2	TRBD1	CASSTSPGQGALNGYTF	TGTGCCAGCAGTACCTCGCCGGGACAGGGGGCGCTTAATGGCTACACCTTC
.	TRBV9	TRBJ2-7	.	CASSVARGGEQYF	TGTGCCAGCAGCGTAGCCAGGGGAGGGGAGCAGTACTTC
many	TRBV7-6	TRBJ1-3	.	CASRPTANSGNTIYF	TGTGCCAGCAGACCGACAGCCAACTCTGGAAACACCATATATTTT
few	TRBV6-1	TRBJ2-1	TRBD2	CASSGPPSGGADASEQFF	TGTGCCAGCAGTGGACCCCCTAGCGGGGGGGCCGACGCGTCTGAGCAGTTCTTC
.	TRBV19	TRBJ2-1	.	CASSSGGGGAYNEQFF	TGTGCCAGTAGTTCCGGGGGAGGGGGGGCCTACAATGAGCAGTTCTTC
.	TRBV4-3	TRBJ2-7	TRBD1	CASSQGQGALYEQYF	TGCGCCAGCAGCCAAGGACAGGGGGCCCTCTACGAGCAGTACTTC
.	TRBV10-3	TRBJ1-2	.	CAISEPGALANYGYTF	TGTGCCATCAGTGAACCAGGGGCGCTAGCTAACTATGGCTACACCTTC
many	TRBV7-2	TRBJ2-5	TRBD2	CASSLPNSMSAGVQETQYF	TGTGCCAGCAGCTTACCGAATTCCATGTCGGCGGGGGTCCAAGAGACCCAGTACTTC
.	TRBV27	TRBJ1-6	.	CASSEQPGTPYNSPLHF	TGTGCCAGCAGTGAGCAACCCGGGACACCTTATAATTCACCCCTCCACTTT
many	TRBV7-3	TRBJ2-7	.	CASSALGRYEQYF	TGTGCCAGCAGCGCACTCGGGCGCTACGAGCAGTACTTC
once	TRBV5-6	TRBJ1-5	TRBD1	CASSQEQGNQPQHF	TGTGCCAGCAGCCAAGAACAGGGGAATCAGCCCCAGCATTTT
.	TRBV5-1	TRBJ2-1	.	CASSPKPRDEQFF	TGCGCCAGCAGCCCCAAGCCCCGGGATGAGCAGTTCTTC